These 26 T cell receptor beta chains share one sample of origin, sequenced in a study of T cells in Graves' hyperthyroidism and ophthalmopathy. Amplified TCR beta CDR3 regions derived from RNA transcripts. An initial round of RT-PCR targeting the TCR CDR3 relied on the HTBI primer set. TCRdb used MiXCR to reprocess the multiplex PCR reads, holding one entry per CDR3 protein. The profile shows around 700,000 distinct CDR3 sequences, 35% of them singletons. Sequences were obtained from blood. The receptors stem from a middle-aged woman with Graves' hyperthyroidism.

Worth noting for this clonotype: Germline is not matched at one junction end, which may reflect a read error. The chain links TRBV29-1 to TRBJ2-5, with no clear D. CDR1 is SQVTM, CDR2 ANQGSEA, per germline. This CDR3 has 11 amino acids. The CDR3 sequence: CSAGPVEIQYF. DNA for the CDR3: TGCAGCGCCGGGCCTGTCGAGATCCAGTACTTC.

This clonotype has only one observation. Given the absence of the conserved phenylalanine or tryptophan at the CDR3 end, a read error is likely. Because the CDR3's place on the DNA is in doubt, the DNA is left out and the CDR3 is given as listed by TCRdb. The chain couples TRBV12-3 or TRBV12-4 to TRBJ2-7. A total of 9 residues make up the CDR3, ends included. The CDR3 here is CASSLGLTG.

Many counts were recorded for this clonotype. The V gene is TRBV7-2, the J gene TRBJ1-1; 11 bases are a match to TRBD1. Trimming took 1 base from V and 7 from J; bases not matched to a gene: 11. The CDR3 sequence is 17 residues long. The germline V gene has CDR1 SGHTA and CDR2 FQGNSA. CDR3 sequence (DNA): TGTGCCAGCAGCTTAGAACCGGGACAGGGGGGGTCGGGTGAAGCTTTCTTT. Translated: CASSLEPGQGGSGEAFF.

This clonotype was counted ten times or more. The CDR3 DNA is TGCGCCAGCAGCTTGGTGTACTTGAACACTGAAGCTTTCTTT. This gives the protein CASSLVYLNTEAFF. The chain combines TRBV5-1 with TRBJ1-1; no clear D. The CDR3 sequence is 14 residues long. Germline loops: CDR1 SGHRS, CDR2 YFSETQ. V shed 0 bases and J shed 0 bases, with 6 bases lying between them.

This clonotype has a handful of counts. The DNA of the CDR3 is TGTGCCAGCAGTTATCTTTTTCAGCCCCAGCATTTT. It is translated as CASSYLFQPQHF. The J gene is TRBJ1-5, the V gene TRBV6-6; no reliable D call. The CDR3 runs 12 residues. Per the germline V gene, CDR1 is MNHNY and CDR2 is SVGAGI (reference sequence). The germline V and J ends were trimmed by 3 bases and 6 bases, with 6 bases remaining between them.

The rearrangement joins TRBV5-6 to TRBJ1-5, with 8 bases that match TRBD1. Germline assignment: CDR1 SGHDT and CDR2 YYEEEE. There are 14 residues in the CDR3. With V trimmed by 1 base and J by 6 bases, 3 bases remained unmatched. DNA of the CDR3: TGTGCCAGCAGCTTGTTGACAGGGGTTCAGCCCCAGCATTTT. It is translated as CASSLLTGVQPQHF.

J is TRBJ2-5 and V is TRBV29-1; 9 nucleotides match TRBD1. There are 15 residues in the CDR3. Germline V gene data show CDR1 as SQVTM and CDR2 as ANQGSEA. V shed 3 bases and J 4 bases; nucleotides not matched to a gene: 9. CDR3 nucleotide sequence: TGCAGCGTTGACGACGGGACAGGGAGGGGAGAGACCCAGTACTTC. Amino acids: CSVDDGTGRGETQYF.

This clonotype was seen only a few times. J is TRBJ2-5 and V is TRBV7-2; tentatively, D is TRBD1 (5 bases). CDR3 length equals 15 residues. V dropped 5 bases and J dropped 3 bases, with 16 bases sitting between them. In germline, CDR1 is SGHTA, CDR2 FQGNSA. CDR3 sequence reads: CASSTTRVGEETQYF. CDR3 coding DNA: TGTGCCAGCAGCACAACCAGGGTTGGGGAAGAGACCCAGTACTTC. Complete variable domain (other parts from reference TRBV7-2 and TRBJ2-5): GAGVSQSPSNKVTEKGKDVELRCDPISGHTALYWYRQSLGQGLEFLIYFQGNSAPDKSGLPSDRFSAERTGGSVSTLTIQRTQQEDSAVYLCASSTTRVGEETQYFGPGTRLLVL.

This clonotype was recorded many times. The chain couples TRBV19 to TRBJ1-4; D perhaps matches TRBD1 (5 bases). The CDR3 is made up of 13 amino acids. V lost 3 bases and J 5 bases, leaving 7 bases between the germline ends. The germline V gene has CDR1 LNHDA and CDR2 SQIVND (reference sequence). CDR3 coding DNA: TGTGCCAGTAGTATCGGGACGAATGAAAAACTGTTTTTT. This translates into CASSIGTNEKLFF.

This clonotype was seen a few times. The rearrangement uses TRBV10-3 and TRBJ2-3; 7 bases are shared with TRBD2. With V trimmed by 11 bases and J by 6 bases, 14 bases remained unmatched. Germline-derived CDR1 and CDR2 are ENHRY and SYGVKD. There are 14 residues in the CDR3. The CDR3 is CAATRGSPGDTQYF. For the CDR3, the DNA is TGTGCCGCAACGCGGGGGTCCCCTGGGGATACGCAGTATTTT.

This clonotype was counted at least ten times. This chain joins TRBV19 and TRBJ1-5; D unclear. CDR3 size: 16 residues. Trimming cost V 0 bases and J 1 base, with 10 bases left between them. Germline-derived CDR1 and CDR2 are LNHDA and SQIVND (reference sequence). CDR3 nucleotides: TGTGCCAGTAGTATAGAGACGGGAAGGAGCAATCAGCCCCAGCATTTT. Its translation: CASSIETGRSNQPQHF.

This clonotype was recorded many times. The chain joins TRBV9 to TRBJ2-5; 8 positions match TRBD1. The V and J ends lost 8 bases and 5 bases, in that order; junction bases with no gene match: 8. CDR3 size: 13 residues. Germline assignment: CDR1 SGDLS and CDR2 YYNGEE. The CDR3 loop is CASGQGISETQYF. The CDR3 DNA follows: TGTGCCAGTGGACAGGGCATTTCGGAGACCCAGTACTTC.

This clonotype appeared many times. The gene calls are TRBV7-8 and TRBJ2-5; TRBD1 might be the D (5 bases). Germline V CDR1 and CDR2: SGHVS, FQNEAQ. Trimming cost V 8 bases and J 0 bases, with 13 bases left between them. The CDR3 consists of 14 residues. The CDR3 bases are TGTGCCAGCCAGGGTCTAGTGTACCAAGAGACCCAGTACTTC. Translating it yields CASQGLVYQETQYF.

The rearrangement links TRBV14 to TRBJ1-1; D call uncertain. This CDR3 comprises 14 residues. The ends were cut back, 0 bases at V and 4 bases at J, with 9 bases in the middle. The germline V gene has CDR1 SGHDN and CDR2 FVKESK. This chain's CDR3 is CASSQDAGGTEAFF. CDR3 in DNA: TGTGCCAGCAGCCAAGATGCGGGTGGCACTGAAGCTTTCTTT. The variable domain in full, with the rest retrieved from reference TRBV14 and TRBJ1-1, is EAGVTQFPSHSVIEKGQTVTLRCDPISGHDNLYWYRRVMGKEIKFLLHFVKESKQDESGMPNNRFLAERTGGTYSTLKVQPAELEDSGVYFCASSQDAGGTEAFFGQGTRLTVV.

The rearrangement uses TRBV6-5 and TRBJ1-5; D perhaps matches TRBD1 (5 bases). Per germline, CDR1 MNHEY and CDR2 SVGAGI. Trimming took off 6 bases at V and 9 bases at J, with 21 bases between the two ends. There are 15 residues in the CDR3. In DNA form, the CDR3 reads TGTGCCAGCAGGAATGGAGACAGCCTTGCAGGGCCCCAGCATTTT. Translating it yields CASRNGDSLAGPQHF.

This clonotype has just a few counts. The chain links TRBV13 to TRBJ1-5; TRBD1 is a possible D gene (5 bases). The CDR3 has 14 amino acids. Germline assignment: CDR1 PRHDT and CDR2 FYEKMQ (reference sequence). Trimming removed 5 bases from V and 3 bases from J, with 11 bases in between. The CDR3 DNA sequence: TGTGCCAGCAGCCATACAGGCCCCAATCAGCCCCAGCATTTT. Amino acids: CASSHTGPNQPQHF. Full variable domain (outside the CDR3, taken from reference TRBV13 and TRBJ1-5): AAGVIQSPRHLIKEKRETATLKCYPIPRHDTVYWYQQGPGQDPQFLISFYEKMQSDKGSIPDRFSAQQFSDYHSELNMSSLELGDSALYFCASSHTGPNQPQHFGDGTRLSIL.

A note on this clonotype: Being one base from a much bigger clone, this may be a read error. This chain uses TRBV7-2 with TRBJ2-2; 15 bases agree with TRBD2. The CDR3 is 16 residues long. Per germline, CDR1 SGHTA and CDR2 FQGNSA. CDR3 amino acids: CASSRTSGGADGELLF. CDR3 DNA sequence: TGTGCCAGCAGCCGGACTAGCGGGGGGGCCGACGGGGAGCTGCTTTTT.

This clonotype appeared a few times. The chain recombines TRBV7-9 with TRBJ1-2, with TRBD1 as a possible D gene (5 bases). V dropped 5 bases and J dropped 4 bases, with 14 bases sitting between them. The CDR3 spans 14 residues. Germline V gene data show CDR1 as SEHNR and CDR2 as FQNEAQ (reference sequence). The CDR3 region has the DNA TGTGCCAGCAGCCGTCCGGGACGCATCTATGGCTACACCTTC. Protein sequence: CASSRPGRIYGYTF.

This clonotype was observed many times. This rearrangement joins TRBV2 to TRBJ1-6; maybe TRBD1 (6 bases). Trimming took off 1 base at V and 4 bases at J, with 8 bases between the two ends. Germline loops: CDR1 SNHLY, CDR2 FYNNEI. This CDR3 region has 15 residues. Here the CDR3 reads CASSEVQGYNSPLHF. The CDR3 coding sequence is TGTGCCAGCAGTGAAGTACAGGGATATAATTCACCCCTCCACTTT.

This clonotype showed up many times. The chain employs TRBV11-2 and TRBJ1-1; D ambiguous. In germline, CDR1 is SGHAT, CDR2 FQNNGV. The V end lost 0 bases, the J end lost 10 bases, and 12 bases lay between the germline ends. This CDR3 is 13 amino acids long. The CDR3 DNA is TGTGCCAGCAGCTTAGATTCAGGACGATCAGCTTTCTTT. Translated: CASSLDSGRSAFF.

This clonotype was seen at least ten times. The V call is TRBV19, the J call TRBJ1-4, with TRBD1 as a possible D gene (5 bases). CDR1 and CDR2 from the germline V gene are LNHDA and SQIVND (reference sequence). This CDR3 is built from 12 residues. V was clipped by 6 bases and J by 15 bases, with 17 bases between them. The CDR3 DNA reads TGTGCCAGTAGCTCCGGGACCCTGCCGGTGTTTTTT. As protein: CASSSGTLPVFF.

This clonotype was detected only a few times. The chain links TRBV19 to TRBJ1-5, with D possibly matching TRBD1 (6 bases). Per the germline V gene, CDR1 is LNHDA and CDR2 is SQIVND (reference sequence). V dropped 3 bases and J dropped 3 bases, with 12 bases sitting between them. The CDR3 sequence is 15 residues long. The CDR3 DNA sequence: TGTGCCAGTAGTATGCGGGGGGCCCTCAATCAGCCCCAGCATTTT. This encodes CASSMRGALNQPQHF.

The V and J genes are TRBV4-3 and TRBJ2-7; D unclear. Trimming left V 1 base short and J 3 bases short, with 10 bases between. This CDR3 has 14 residues. Germline CDR1 LGHNA, CDR2 YSLEER. The CDR3 sequence is CASSQGVINYEQYF. In DNA form, the CDR3 reads TGCGCCAGCAGCCAAGGCGTGATAAACTACGAGCAGTACTTC.

The gene calls are TRBV4-2 and TRBJ2-5, with D perhaps matching TRBD1 (5 bases). The V end was cut by 1 base, the J end by 4 bases, with 10 bases between. The CDR3 has 14 amino acids. Germline V gene lookup returns CDR1 LGHNA and CDR2 YNFKEQ. CDR3 nucleotides: TGTGCCAGCAGCCAAGGCAGGGAAGGAGAGACCCAGTACTTC. This codes for CASSQGREGETQYF.

There are a few counts of this clonotype. This chain uses TRBV6-5 with TRBJ2-2; perhaps D is TRBD1 or TRBD2 (5 bases each). Trimming took off 3 bases at V and 2 bases at J, with 13 bases between the two ends. The length of the CDR3 is 16 residues. CDR1 and CDR2 from the germline V gene are MNHEY and SVGAGI. The CDR3 region has the DNA TGTGCCAGCAGTTATCGGGGCCGGGGCAACACCGGGGAGCTGTTTTTT. As protein: CASSYRGRGNTGELFF.

This clonotype was counted ten times or more. The chain combines TRBV7-6 with TRBJ1-1, with D possibly TRBD1 on 5 matching bases. The germline V and J ends were trimmed by 4 bases and 3 bases, with 12 bases remaining between them. CDR1 and CDR2 (germline): SGHVS, FNYEAQ. This CDR3 is 14 amino acids long. The CDR3 DNA reads as TGTGCCAGCAGCTCCAGGGTACAGGACACTGAAGCTTTCTTT. Its protein is CASSSRVQDTEAFF.